The rows below give T cell receptor beta chains drawn from one sample of a study of blood T cell repertoires in COVID-19. TCRdb keeps only in-frame clones here, not all; method: immunoSEQ multiplex PCR. This sample has roughly 310,000 clones, with almost 90% found just once. Material: peripheral blood. Source of these receptors: a woman under 40 with COVID-19, enrolled during active disease. CDR3s include the opening cysteine and the closing phenylalanine or tryptophan. D genes are given only for firm matches. A clone size is listed for some rows: how often the clone was seen (once, few, many), or a class if it is expanded.

v_gene: TRBV5-5; len: 17; j_gene: TRBJ1-1; abundance: -; d_gene: -; CDR3nt: TGTGCCAGCAGCTTGGGTGGTCCAGGGGTGCTTCGGGGTGAAGCTTTCTTT; CDR3aa: CASSLGGPGVLRGEAFF
v_gene: TRBV2; len: 13; j_gene: TRBJ2-3; abundance: -; d_gene: TRBD1; CDR3nt: TGTGCCAGCGTCCGGGACAGGGCAAATACGCAGTATTTT; CDR3aa: CASVRDRANTQYF
v_gene: TRBV5-4; len: 16; j_gene: TRBJ1-2; abundance: -; d_gene: TRBD1; CDR3nt: TGTGCCAGCAGCCTCGGACAGGGAAAAGCTAACTATGGCTACACCTTC; CDR3aa: CASSLGQGKANYGYTF
v_gene: TRBV6-5; len: 14; j_gene: TRBJ2-1; abundance: -; d_gene: TRBD1; CDR3nt: TGTGCCAGCAGCCGGGACAGCTACTACAATGAGCAGTTCTTC; CDR3aa: CASSRDSYYNEQFF
v_gene: TRBV25-1; len: 13; j_gene: TRBJ1-5; abundance: -; d_gene: -; CDR3nt: TGTGCCAGCAGGGGAGGGGGCAATCAGCCCCAGCATTTT; CDR3aa: CASRGGGNQPQHF
v_gene: TRBV3-1/TRBV3-2; len: 15; j_gene: TRBJ1-3; abundance: -; d_gene: TRBD1; CDR3nt: TGTGCCAGCAGCCAAGATGAGGGACAGGGAAACACCATATATTTT; CDR3aa: CASSQDEGQGNTIYF
v_gene: TRBV27; len: 15; j_gene: TRBJ2-1; abundance: -; d_gene: TRBD1; CDR3nt: TGTGCCAGCAGTTCTCCGGGACAGGGGAAGAATGAGCAGTTCTTC; CDR3aa: CASSSPGQGKNEQFF
v_gene: TRBV28; len: 15; j_gene: TRBJ2-1; abundance: -; d_gene: -; CDR3nt: TGTGCCACCCTAAAAGCATGGCGGCCATACAATGAGCAGTTCTTC; CDR3aa: CATLKAWRPYNEQFF
v_gene: TRBV19; len: 13; j_gene: TRBJ2-7; abundance: -; d_gene: -; CDR3nt: TGTGCCAGTAGTACGGCAGCGTCCTACGAGCAGTACTTC; CDR3aa: CASSTAASYEQYF
v_gene: TRBV28; len: 16; j_gene: TRBJ2-7; abundance: -; d_gene: -; CDR3nt: TGTGCCAGCACCAGTTCGCGTCGCGGGTTCACCTACGAGCAGTACTTC; CDR3aa: CASTSSRRGFTYEQYF
v_gene: TRBV27; len: 12; j_gene: TRBJ2-2; abundance: -; d_gene: -; CDR3nt: TGTGCCACTGGTACACGCACCGGGGAGCTGTTTTTT; CDR3aa: CATGTRTGELFF
v_gene: TRBV15; len: 13; j_gene: TRBJ1-1; abundance: -; d_gene: -; CDR3nt: TGTGCCACCAGCAGGCAGGCACCCACTGAAGCTTTCTTT; CDR3aa: CATSRQAPTEAFF
v_gene: TRBV29-1; len: 13; j_gene: TRBJ2-5; abundance: once; d_gene: -; CDR3nt: TGCAGCGTTGATCACGGGATCGAAGAGACCCAGTACTTC; CDR3aa: CSVDHGIEETQYF
v_gene: TRBV5-1; len: 14; j_gene: TRBJ2-1; abundance: -; d_gene: -; CDR3nt: TGCGCCAGCAGCTTGGTATTCGGTATCAATGAGCAGTTCTTC; CDR3aa: CASSLVFGINEQFF
v_gene: TRBV5-1; len: 17; j_gene: TRBJ2-1; abundance: -; d_gene: TRBD2; CDR3nt: TGCGCCAGCAGCCCCGAGAGGGCTAGCGGGAGGGGGCATGAGCAGTTCTTC; CDR3aa: CASSPERASGRGHEQFF
v_gene: TRBV5-4; len: 13; j_gene: TRBJ2-6; abundance: -; d_gene: -; CDR3nt: TGTGCCAGCAGCTTGGGCCAGTCCAACGTCCTGACTTTC; CDR3aa: CASSLGQSNVLTF
v_gene: TRBV2; len: 15; j_gene: TRBJ2-7; abundance: -; d_gene: TRBD1; CDR3nt: TGTGCCAGCAGGACAGGGGAAGCGGCCCTTTACGAGCAGTACTTC; CDR3aa: CASRTGEAALYEQYF
v_gene: TRBV11-2; len: 17; j_gene: TRBJ2-5; abundance: -; d_gene: TRBD2; CDR3nt: TGTGCCAGCAGCTTTAGTGGCGGGGGGGAAGACCAAGAGACCCAGTACTTC; CDR3aa: CASSFSGGGEDQETQYF
v_gene: TRBV7-8; len: 15; j_gene: TRBJ1-1; abundance: -; d_gene: TRBD1; CDR3nt: TGTGCCAGCAGCCAAATGGGACAGCTTAACACTGAAGCTTTCTTT; CDR3aa: CASSQMGQLNTEAFF
v_gene: TRBV5-4; len: 17; j_gene: TRBJ2-3; abundance: -; d_gene: -; CDR3nt: TGTGCCAGCAGCTTGGGGTCCCGGGACATCCGCACAGATACGCAGTATTTT; CDR3aa: CASSLGSRDIRTDTQYF
v_gene: TRBV5-1; len: 12; j_gene: TRBJ2-1; abundance: -; d_gene: -; CDR3nt: TGCGCCAGCAGCTTGGTAGAGGGTGAGCAGTTCTTC; CDR3aa: CASSLVEGEQFF
v_gene: TRBV5-6; len: 12; j_gene: TRBJ2-4; abundance: -; d_gene: -; CDR3nt: TGTGCCAGCAGCTCGACCGGGAACATTCAGTACTTC; CDR3aa: CASSSTGNIQYF
v_gene: TRBV20-1; len: 15; j_gene: TRBJ2-7; abundance: -; d_gene: TRBD1; CDR3nt: TGCAGTGCTAGTTCGGTGGGACAGGGGGCCTACGAGCAGTACTTC; CDR3aa: CSASSVGQGAYEQYF
v_gene: TRBV5-1; len: 15; j_gene: TRBJ1-3; abundance: -; d_gene: -; CDR3nt: TGCGCCAGCAGCTTGGAGGGGTCCTCTGGAAACACCATATATTTT; CDR3aa: CASSLEGSSGNTIYF
v_gene: TRBV7-2; len: 14; j_gene: TRBJ2-7; abundance: -; d_gene: TRBD1; CDR3nt: TGTGCCAGCAGCTTAGGGACAGGGTTCTACGAGCAGTACTTC; CDR3aa: CASSLGTGFYEQYF
v_gene: TRBV7-3; len: 18; j_gene: TRBJ2-6; abundance: -; d_gene: TRBD1; CDR3nt: TGTGCCAGCAGCTTACAAGGGACAGGGGGTTCCGGGGCCAACGTCCTGACTTTC; CDR3aa: CASSLQGTGGSGANVLTF
v_gene: TRBV30; len: 16; j_gene: TRBJ1-6; abundance: -; d_gene: -; CDR3nt: TGTGCCTGGAAGAAACGGACCGGCGGGGATAATTCACCCCTCCACTTT; CDR3aa: CAWKKRTGGDNSPLHF
v_gene: TRBV24-1; len: 15; j_gene: TRBJ2-7; abundance: -; d_gene: TRBD2; CDR3nt: TGTGCCACCAGTGGCCCCGGACTAGCCTCGGGTGAGCAGTACTTC; CDR3aa: CATSGPGLASGEQYF
v_gene: TRBV5-8; len: 14; j_gene: TRBJ2-3; abundance: -; d_gene: -; CDR3nt: TGTGCCAGCAGCCCGGAAAGCGGGACAGATACGCAGTATTTT; CDR3aa: CASSPESGTDTQYF
v_gene: TRBV28; len: 16; j_gene: TRBJ1-3; abundance: -; d_gene: -; CDR3nt: TGTGCCAGCAGTCTATACAGGGATCCCTCTGGAAACACCATATATTTT; CDR3aa: CASSLYRDPSGNTIYF
v_gene: TRBV18; len: 13; j_gene: TRBJ2-1; abundance: -; d_gene: TRBD2; CDR3nt: TGTGCCAGTTCTAGCGGGACGTCGAATGAGCAGTTCTTC; CDR3aa: CASSSGTSNEQFF
v_gene: TRBV11-2; len: 15; j_gene: TRBJ1-1; abundance: -; d_gene: -; CDR3nt: TGTGCCAGCAGCAAAACAGGAGATAGGAACACTGAAGCTTTCTTT; CDR3aa: CASSKTGDRNTEAFF
v_gene: TRBV3-1/TRBV3-2; len: 14; j_gene: TRBJ1-1; abundance: -; d_gene: -; CDR3nt: TGTGCCAGCAGCCTCGACACAGTGAACACTGAAGCTTTCTTT; CDR3aa: CASSLDTVNTEAFF
v_gene: TRBV19; len: 15; j_gene: TRBJ2-5; abundance: -; d_gene: -; CDR3nt: TGTGCCAGTAGTATAGGGACAACGTACCAAGAGACCCAGTACTTC; CDR3aa: CASSIGTTYQETQYF
v_gene: TRBV19; len: 13; j_gene: TRBJ2-5; abundance: -; d_gene: -; CDR3nt: TGTGCCAGTAGCCGCGTAAGAGAAGAGACCCAGTACTTC; CDR3aa: CASSRVREETQYF
v_gene: TRBV15; len: 12; j_gene: TRBJ2-3; abundance: once; d_gene: -; CDR3nt: TGTGCCACCAGCAGAGCGGGAGATACGCAGTATTTT; CDR3aa: CATSRAGDTQYF
v_gene: TRBV19; len: 16; j_gene: TRBJ2-1; abundance: -; d_gene: TRBD2; CDR3nt: TGTGCCAGTAGGGAACTAGCGGGAGCGGTCTACAATGAGCAGTTCTTC; CDR3aa: CASRELAGAVYNEQFF
v_gene: TRBV5-6; len: 18; j_gene: TRBJ2-1; abundance: -; d_gene: TRBD2; CDR3nt: TGTGCCAGCAGCTTTCCTAGCGGGAGTTGGCTGGTGGACAATGAGCAGTTCTTC; CDR3aa: CASSFPSGSWLVDNEQFF
v_gene: TRBV11-2; len: 15; j_gene: TRBJ1-2; abundance: -; d_gene: TRBD1; CDR3nt: TGTGCCAGCAGCTTAGCCGGGACAGGGGGTAGTGGCTACACCTTC; CDR3aa: CASSLAGTGGSGYTF